This T cell receptor beta chain was captured in a study of cytomegalovirus exposure and HLA in healthy donors. Study information: Out of fewer than 400 genotyped donors, about 76% belonged to the Caucasian-associated ancestry cluster. Notes on the study in general: In an earlier analysis, in 540 or so donors, most V segments appeared productive either ~87% or ~30% of the time. A missense variant in DCLRE1C was later tied to TCR beta V- and J-gene trimming. Later on, an analysis showed TCR association rates differing by HLA locus, with DRB1 the most and HLA-C the fewest.

As for this clone: What it recognizes is unknown.

PCR was performed using 60 Vbeta and 13 Jbeta primers. The table came from immunoSEQ multiplex PCR; TCRdb's copy has only in-frame clones and leaves some out. The sample has about 160,000 clones; almost 80% are singletons. The germline V gene has CDR1 SGHAT and CDR2 FQDESV (reference sequence). V gave up 4 bases and J gave up 0 bases; unmatched junction bases: 2. The CDR3 contains 15 residues. This chain uses TRBV11-1 with TRBJ1-2, with 10 bases aligning to TRBD1. The TCR originated in a woman aged 45-60 years in good health and CMV-seropositive. Sequencing used PBMCs. CDR3 sequence: CASSWDRGSNYGYTF. DNA for the CDR3: TGTGCCAGCAGCTGGGACAGGGGTTCTAACTATGGCTACACCTTC.